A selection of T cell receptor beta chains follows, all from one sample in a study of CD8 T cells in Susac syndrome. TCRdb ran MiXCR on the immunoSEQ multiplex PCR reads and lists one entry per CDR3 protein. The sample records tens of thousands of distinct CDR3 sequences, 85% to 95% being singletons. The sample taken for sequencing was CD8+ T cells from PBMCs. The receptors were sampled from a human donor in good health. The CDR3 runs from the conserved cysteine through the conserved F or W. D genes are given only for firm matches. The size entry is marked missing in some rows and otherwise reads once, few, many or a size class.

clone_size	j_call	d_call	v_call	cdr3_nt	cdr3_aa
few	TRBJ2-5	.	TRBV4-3	TGCGCCAGCAGCCAATCTGGGGAGACCCAGTACTTC	CASSQSGETQYF
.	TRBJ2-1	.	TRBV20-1	TGCAGTGCTAGGAGAGTTCTAGCGGACAGCTCCTACAATGAGCAGTTCTTC	CSARRVLADSSYNEQFF
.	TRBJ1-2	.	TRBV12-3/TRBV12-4	TGTGCCAGCACCCTCAGCGCCGAGGCTAACTATGGCTACACCTTC	CASTLSAEANYGYTF
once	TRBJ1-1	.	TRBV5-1	TGCGCCAGCAGCTCCCGGTGGCCAAACACTGAAGCTTTCTTT	CASSSRWPNTEAFF
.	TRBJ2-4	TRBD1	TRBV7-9	TGTGCCAGCAGCCCAGCACAGGGGCGAGAAAACATTCAGTACTTC	CASSPAQGRENIQYF
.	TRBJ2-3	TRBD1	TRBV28	TGTGCCAGCAGTTTCGGGGGCCCAGCCGGACCCTACGGGACAGGTACGCAGTATTTT	CASSFGGPAGPYGTGTQYF
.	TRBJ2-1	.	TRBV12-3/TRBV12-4	TGTGCCAGCAGTTTTGGAGGACAGCGGTCCAGTGAGCAGTTCTTC	CASSFGGQRSSEQFF
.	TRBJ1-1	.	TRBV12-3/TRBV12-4	TGTGCCAGCAGTTTAGTTAAGGGTACGGAAGCTTTCTTT	CASSLVKGTEAFF
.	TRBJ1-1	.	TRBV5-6	TGTGCCAGCAACTGGGGAATGTCTGAAGCTTTCTTT	CASNWGMSEAFF
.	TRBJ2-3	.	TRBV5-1	TGCGCCAGCAGCTTGGCCTTCCCGGAGGATACGCAGTATTTT	CASSLAFPEDTQYF
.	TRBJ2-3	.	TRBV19	TGTGCCAGTAGTAATAGGGGCGCCGGATCGTATTTT	CASSNRGAGSYF
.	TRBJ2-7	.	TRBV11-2	TGTGCCAGCAGCTTAGTATACGGGGCCCACGAGCAGTACTTC	CASSLVYGAHEQYF
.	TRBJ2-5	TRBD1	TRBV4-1	TGCGCCAGCAGCGGACGGACAGGGGAAGAGACCCAGTACTTC	CASSGRTGEETQYF